This T cell receptor beta chain was obtained from a study of T cells in Graves' hyperthyroidism and ophthalmopathy. Amplification yielded TCR beta CDR3 regions, with RNA transcripts as the source. A first-round RT-PCR of the TCR CDR3 used the HTBI primer set. A single record per CDR3 protein comes from TCRdb applying MiXCR to the multiplex PCR reads. The data contain 450,000 to 600,000 distinct CDR3 sequences, 15% to 20% of them singletons. The germline V gene has CDR1 SGHKS and CDR2 YYEKEE (reference sequence). Trimming left V 2 bases short and J 3 bases short, with 13 bases between. The length of the CDR3 is 15 residues. This clonotype came up many times. Fresh peripheral blood, 10 ml, yielded the PBMCs.

The rearrangement links TRBV5-5 to TRBJ2-3, with D possibly matching TRBD1 (5 bases). This TCR was recovered from a man in his forties or fifties with Graves' ophthalmopathy. Sequencing was performed on blood. CDR3 DNA sequence: TGTGCCAGCAGCTTTAACTTTCAGGGTACAGATACGCAGTATTTT. Amino acids: CASSFNFQGTDTQYF.